Listed here is a single TCR beta chain. The record originates from a study of blood T cell repertoires in COVID-19. Assay used: immunoSEQ multiplex PCR; TCRdb lists only in-frame clones, some missing. The table records more than 90,000 clones, around 85% of them present only once. Trimming removed 0 bases from V and 4 bases from J, with 11 bases in between. Germline lookup yields CDR1 SGDLS and CDR2 YYNGEE. The CDR3 consists of 16 residues. This TCR was recovered from a man aged 50-59 years with acute or convalescent COVID-19. The sequenced sample was peripheral blood. The chain recombines TRBV9 with TRBJ2-6; the D gene is possibly TRBD2 (5 bases). The CDR3 DNA reads as TGTGCCAGCAGCGTAGCTCGAGGGCTCGGGGCCAACGTCCTGACTTTC. Protein sequence: CASSVARGLGANVLTF. The full variable domain, with the rest looked up from reference TRBV9 and TRBJ2-6, is DSGVTQTPKHLITATGQRVTLRCSPRSGDLSVYWYQQSLDQGLQFLIQYYNGEERAKGNILERFSAQQFPDLHSELNLSSLELGDSALYFCASSVARGLGANVLTFGAGSRLTVL.